This T cell receptor beta chain was identified in a study of radiation and T cells in renal cell carcinoma (dated by TCRdb to 2020 to 2021). In terms of the full investigation: Samples were obtained from a clinical trial, in which 15 Gy stereotactic body radiation therapy was delivered to primary renal cell carcinomas and nephrectomy was performed 4 weeks later. Across all 50 or so samples, under 4,500,000 unique CDR3 nucleotide sequences, encoding about 2,700,000 unique CDR3 amino acid sequences, were identified. TCR beta sequencing covered around 50 samples in total, comprising around 26 tumors and around 27 peripheral blood samples. Points the paper makes about the study in general: Because pretreatment tumor biopsies were not available, the study could not determine whether clonotypes were already present within the tumor at baseline. Blood repertoire dynamics were not followed beyond 4 weeks after treatment. The single-armed trial design could not address effects of radiation dose or scheduling on the TCR repertoire. Top tumor clonotypes rose in blood from baseline to 2 weeks post-radiation, then contracted by 4 weeks, suggesting transient expansion of tumor-resident clones.

In the paper's terms, the time point label means: blood 2 weeks post-SBRT. This specimen's treatment or condition label, interpreted: 15 Gy SBRT to primary tumor, nephrectomy 4 weeks later. To follow tumor-enriched clonotypes, peripheral blood was collected serially from radiation-treated patients at baseline and again at 2 weeks and 4 weeks after SBRT. All patients had renal cell carcinoma with clear cell pathology. Genomic DNA for TCR sequencing was prepared using the QIAamp DNA Blood Mini Kit (Qiagen). The analyses included only samples that passed all quality control checks. The immunoSEQ kit was used, according to the manufacturer's recommendations, to generate TCR beta libraries from genomic DNA. Library preparation used a first multiplex PCR with proprietary primers, then a second PCR adding unique barcodes, with bead cleanups after each round. Each sample batch included a kit-provided positive control reaction and a negative control reaction. The final libraries were assessed on an Agilent 4200 TapeStation D1000 ScreenTape, pooled by volume, and quantified by qPCR. An Illumina NextSeq500 fitted with a MidOutput 150-cycle cartridge performed the sequencing, running 156 Read1 cycles and 15 Index1 cycles with the kit's custom primers. The pooled library was loaded at 0.95 to 1 pM with roughly 19% PhiX control spiked in. The study's processing was this. Vendor-processed data were analyzed in R, with a clonotype defined as all T cells sharing the same CDR3 nucleotide sequence. For clone abundance analyses, frequencies were normalized to the 10,000 most abundant clones per sample. Public T cell clones, averaging fewer than five per sample, were removed before analysis. A difference in abundance of at least 32-fold between compartments was used to define tumor-enriched and baseline blood-enriched clonotypes. Clonotypes expanded or contracted between blood time points were identified with a beta-binomial differential abundance model. Tumor-blood repertoire similarity was measured with the Baroni-Urbani and Buser coefficient, and groups were compared using two-tailed Wilcoxon tests in R. TCRdb took over this immuneACCESS table, retaining in-frame rearrangements with V and J assigned. Such tables are incomplete; in checked studies, under half of the missing clones stem from an unresolved V gene, and the remainder is unexplained. For V, J and clone size, that table is used; D and trimming come from the DNA. This sample gives 100,000 to 150,000 clones in total; roughly four fifths of them show up just once. Roughly 5.9% of the sample lies in the top ten.

Details on this clone: The clone's antigen remains unknown. No much larger clonotype is one base removed from it; base qualities were not supplied.

This TCR derives from a man in his forties or fifties with renal cell carcinoma. Sequencing was performed on blood, taken from a patient whose treatment included radiotherapy and nephrectomy.

The nucleotide sequence is TGCGCCAGCAGCTTGACTAGCGGGGTCCCCTACAATGAGCAGTTCTTC. Translated, this is CASSLTSGVPYNEQFF. The V gene is TRBV5-1 and the J gene is TRBJ2-1; 10 bases in between match TRBD2. The CDR1 and CDR2 encoded by the germline V gene are SGHRS and YFSETQ. Trimmed from V: 1 base; trimmed from J: 2 bases; junction bases lacking a gene match: 3. From the cysteine through the phenylalanine, the CDR3 covers 16 amino acids. The retained sequence is limited to the CDR3, 48 bases, with the frame set at the first base.